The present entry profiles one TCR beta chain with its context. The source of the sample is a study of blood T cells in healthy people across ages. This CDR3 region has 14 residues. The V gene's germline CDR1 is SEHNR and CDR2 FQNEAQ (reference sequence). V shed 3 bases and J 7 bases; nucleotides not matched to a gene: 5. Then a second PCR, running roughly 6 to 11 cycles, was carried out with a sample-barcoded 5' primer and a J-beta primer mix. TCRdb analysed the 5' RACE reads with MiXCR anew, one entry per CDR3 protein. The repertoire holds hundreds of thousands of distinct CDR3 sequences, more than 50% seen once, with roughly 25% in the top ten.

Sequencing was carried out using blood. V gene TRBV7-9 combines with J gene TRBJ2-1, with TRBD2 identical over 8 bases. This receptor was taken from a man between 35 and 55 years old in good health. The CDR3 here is CASSFFERENEQFF. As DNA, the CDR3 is TGTGCCAGCAGCTTTTTTGAGCGGGAGAATGAGCAGTTCTTC.